These 13 T cell receptor beta chains share one sample of origin, sequenced in a study of blood T cell repertoires in COVID-19. Method: immunoSEQ multiplex PCR; TCRdb's copy keeps in-frame clones and lacks some. The data contain 180,000 or so clones, 81% of them singletons. The sample comprised peripheral blood. The receptor source for this set is a woman of 80 years or more with COVID-19, enrolled during active disease.

V and J are TRBV29-1 and TRBJ2-4; maybe TRBD2 (5 bases). Germline V gene lookup returns CDR1 SQVTM and CDR2 ANQGSEA. V was pared by 6 bases and J by 5 bases, with 11 bases between. The CDR3 covers 12 residues. The CDR3 bases are TGCAGCGTGGGAGCAGGAGAAAACATTCAGTACTTC. Amino acid sequence: CSVGAGENIQYF.

V and J are TRBV9 and TRBJ1-1; 8 nucleotides line up with TRBD1. This CDR3 has 16 amino acids. In germline, CDR1 is SGDLS, CDR2 YYNGEE. V trimming: 0 bases; J trimming: 0 bases; junction bases outside the gene matches: 4. CDR3 bases: TGTGCCAGCAGCGTAGGGGACAGGACTTTGAACACTGAAGCTTTCTTT. Residues: CASSVGDRTLNTEAFF.

The V call is TRBV6-6, the J call TRBJ2-3; D is unclear. The CDR3 consists of 15 residues. With 5 bases removed from V and 2 bases from J, the gap between germline ends came to 14 bases. Germline V gives CDR1 MNHNY, CDR2 SVGAGI (reference sequence). CDR3 coding DNA: TGTGCCAGCAGTCCCACTGGCAGGTACACAGATACGCAGTATTTT. Protein product: CASSPTGRYTDTQYF.

The chain employs TRBV11-3 and TRBJ2-2; TRBD2 might be the D (5 bases). Trimming removed 6 bases from V and 1 base from J, with 9 bases in between. CDR1 and CDR2 (germline): SGHNT, YENEEA. The CDR3 runs to 14 residues. The CDR3 bases are TGTGCCAGCAGTCCCCGGGGGAACACCGGGGAGCTGTTTTTT. Translated, it gives CASSPRGNTGELFF.

The chain couples TRBV12-5 to TRBJ2-3; D might be TRBD2 (6 bases). V was shortened by 3 bases and J by 0 bases, with 7 bases between the two germline ends. The CDR3 loop spans 14 amino acids. CDR1 is LGHNT, CDR2 FRNRAP, per germline. In DNA, the CDR3 is TGTGCTAGTGGTTTTGCGGGAAGCACAGATACGCAGTATTTT. Residues: CASGFAGSTDTQYF.

This clone appeared a single time. J is TRBJ2-7 and V is TRBV3-1 (or the pseudogene TRBV3-2); TRBD1 matches at 8 bases. The length of the CDR3 is 14 residues. The germline CDR1 and CDR2 sequences are LGHDT and YNNKEL (reference sequence). J gave up 2 bases and V 6 bases, and 6 bases lay outside the gene matches. CDR3 amino acids: CASSLRQGTYEQYF. Written as DNA, the CDR3 is TGTGCCAGCAGTCTCCGACAGGGGACCTACGAGCAGTACTTC.

This clone is a singleton in its sample. The chain is built from TRBV6-2 or TRBV6-3 and TRBJ2-3, with TRBD2 identical over 11 bases. There are 17 residues in the CDR3. J was trimmed by 5 bases and V by 4 bases; bases with no gene match: 11. Germline V gene data show CDR1 as MNHEY and CDR2 as SVGEGT. The CDR3 DNA sequence: TGTGCCAGCAGTTCCACCCCACTAGCGGGAGTGATAGATACGCAGTATTTT. Translation: CASSSTPLAGVIDTQYF.

The chain has TRBV7-2 and TRBJ2-7; D is unclear. There are 14 residues in the CDR3. Trimming left V 4 bases short and J 6 bases short, with 16 bases between. Looked up from germline, CDR1 is SGHTA and CDR2 is FQGNSA. The CDR3 spells CASSSVRVNGEQYF. The DNA of the CDR3 is TGTGCCAGCAGCTCCGTTCGCGTTAACGGCGAGCAGTACTTC.

The chain couples TRBV7-9 to TRBJ1-2, with 7 bases identical to TRBD1. Per the germline V gene, CDR1 is SEHNR and CDR2 is FQNEAQ (reference sequence). This CDR3 is built from 12 residues. V was pared by 5 bases and J by 7 bases, with 4 bases of the junction left unmatched. DNA of the CDR3: TGTGCCAGCAGCCCTCAGGGGGGTGGCTACACCTTC. Translating it yields CASSPQGGGYTF.

The chain carries TRBV3-1 (or the pseudogene TRBV3-2) and TRBJ2-1; 10 nucleotides line up with TRBD2. V lost 1 base, J lost 0 bases, and 6 bases stayed unmatched. The CDR3 loop spans 18 amino acids. Germline V lookup: CDR1 LGHDT, CDR2 YNNKEL (reference sequence). CDR3 residues: CASSQGTSGQSSYNEQFF. CDR3 nucleotides: TGTGCCAGCAGCCAAGGGACTAGCGGTCAGAGCTCCTACAATGAGCAGTTCTTC.

The chain combines TRBV12-2 with TRBJ2-1; no DNA check was done on the table's D call, TRBD2. TRBV12-2 is tagged as a pseudogene. The CDR3 sequence is 16 residues long. CDR3 DNA: TGTGCAAGTCGCTTAGAGGGACTAGCGGAATACAATGAGCAGTTCTTC. Translating it yields CASRLEGLAEYNEQFF.

The CDR3, as DNA: TGTGCCTCCCGACGGGGGAATGAAAAACTGTTTTTT. Translated, it gives CASRRGNEKLFF. The chain couples TRBV30 to TRBJ1-4; D possibly corresponds to TRBD1 (5 bases). V lost 7 bases, J lost 5 bases, and 11 bases lay in between. The CDR3 sequence is 12 residues long. The germline CDR1 and CDR2 sequences are GTSNPN and SVGIG (reference sequence).

The V and J genes are TRBV21-1 and TRBJ2-1; the table names TRBD1, a call not compared with the DNA. TRBV21-1 is marked as a pseudogene. The CDR3 contains 15 residues. CDR3 coding DNA: TGTGCCAGCCGAAAACCGGACAGGGAAAACAATGAGCAGTTCTTC. It codes for CASRKPDRENNEQFF.